This section outlines one TCR beta chain sequence together with its context. This sample is drawn from a study of blood T cell repertoires in COVID-19. Overall study: Both acute and convalescent COVID-19 samples were obtained from the United States, Italy and Spain. T cells, B-cell-depleted T cells, or PBMCs provided the cDNA or gDNA that served as material.

Per the original methods: Estimation of nucleated cell counts relied on the amplification of reference gene primers. The assay was immunoSEQ multiplex PCR, and TCRdb's table has in-frame clones only and misses some. The V and J calls and clone size are taken from that table; D and trimming were inferred from the DNA. In the table there are tens of thousands of clones, around 91% of which are singletons. CDR3 length: 14 residues. From germline, CDR1 is SGHRS and CDR2 YFSETQ. V dropped 4 bases and J dropped 3 bases, with 14 bases sitting between them. The origin of this receptor is a woman in her forties or fifties in a cohort sampled during active COVID-19. The chain joins TRBV5-1 to TRBJ2-7, with no clear D. The sample was peripheral blood. The CDR3 DNA reads TGCGCCAGCAGCCGCGGCACGACTGACTACGAGCAGTACTTC. Translating gives CASSRGTTDYEQYF.